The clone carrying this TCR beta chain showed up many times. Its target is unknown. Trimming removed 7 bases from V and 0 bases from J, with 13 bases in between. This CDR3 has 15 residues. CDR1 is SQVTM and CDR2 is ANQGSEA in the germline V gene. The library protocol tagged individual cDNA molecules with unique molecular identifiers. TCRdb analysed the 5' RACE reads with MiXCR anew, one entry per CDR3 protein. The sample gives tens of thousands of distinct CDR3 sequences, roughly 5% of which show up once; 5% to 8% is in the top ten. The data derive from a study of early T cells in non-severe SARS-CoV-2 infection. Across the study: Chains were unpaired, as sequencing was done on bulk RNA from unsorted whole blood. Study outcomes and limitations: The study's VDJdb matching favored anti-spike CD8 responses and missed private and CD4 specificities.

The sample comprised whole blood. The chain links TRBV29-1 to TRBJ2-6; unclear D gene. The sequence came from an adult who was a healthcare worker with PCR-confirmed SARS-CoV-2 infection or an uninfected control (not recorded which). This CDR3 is CSAGFPSSGANVLTF. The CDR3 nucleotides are TGCAGCGCCGGGTTTCCGAGCTCTGGGGCCAACGTCCTGACTTTC.